Included here is one T cell receptor (beta chain) sequence, with context. Germline CDR1 LNHDA, CDR2 SQIVND (reference sequence). The CDR3 is 15 amino acids. V was clipped by 5 bases and J by 5 bases; unmatched bases: 4. Generated by immunoSEQ multiplex PCR, the TCRdb table keeps only in-frame clones and is missing some. The sample includes about 51,000 clones, roughly 93% of them seen just once. This specimen belongs to a study of T cell changes during pregnancy in multiple sclerosis. The receptor was derived from a female donor with multiple sclerosis, enrolled in a pregnancy study. Sample: peripheral blood, taken in the second trimester of pregnancy. The rearrangement uses TRBV19 and TRBJ2-1; 12 nucleotides agree with TRBD2. The chain's CDR3 is CASSLAGGQNNEQFF. The CDR3 bases are TGTGCCAGTAGTCTAGCGGGAGGGCAAAACAATGAGCAGTTCTTC.